The 9 T cell receptor beta chains given below trace back to one sample, sequenced in a study of T cells in Graves' hyperthyroidism and ophthalmopathy (dated by TCRdb to about 2019). Library preparation used multiplex PCR. The data were produced on an Illumina HiSeq 2000. TCR beta CDR3 regions were amplified from RNA transcripts. For the first round of RT-PCR on the TCR CDR3, the HTBI primer set was used together with the Qiagen OneStep RT-PCR kit. The raw public reads went through TCRdb reprocessing: fastp at Q25, MiXCR clone calling, in-frame beta chains kept. CDR3 protein sequences are deduplicated, and each keeps its most common genes and DNA. The table for this sample lists 500,000 to 600,000 distinct CDR3 sequences; around 20% of them were counted only once. The ten largest account for over 45% of the sample. Specimen: blood. The receptors originated from a man in his forties or fifties with Graves' ophthalmopathy.

This sequence joins TRBV2 and TRBJ2-4, with a weak D call TRBD2 (5 bases). Germline CDR1 is SNHLY and CDR2 is FYNNEI. The CDR3 is 15 residues long. V was cut by 6 bases and J by 6 bases, with 18 bases left in between. This CDR3 is CASREAQRAGNIQYF. CDR3 sequence (DNA): TGTGCCAGCAGGGAGGCTCAACGGGCGGGAAACATTCAGTACTTC.

This clonotype was seen repeatedly, ten times or more. The chain employs TRBV2 and TRBJ2-1, with D unresolved. Looked up from germline, CDR1 is SNHLY and CDR2 is FYNNEI. The CDR3 consists of 16 residues. With 2 bases removed from V and 5 bases from J, the gap between germline ends came to 16 bases. CDR3 in DNA: TGTGCCAGCAGTGAATTGGGTCGGACCCTGGACAATGAGCAGTTCTTC. Amino acids: CASSELGRTLDNEQFF.

This clonotype occurred a few times. The chain uses TRBV6-9 and TRBJ2-2, with TRBD2 as a possible D gene (5 bases). Germline V lookup: CDR1 MNHGY, CDR2 SVAAGI. Trimming left V 2 bases short and J 6 bases short, with 10 bases between. CDR3 length equals 14 residues. The CDR3 DNA reads as TGTGCCAGCAGTTATCTCGGGGTGGCCGGGGAGCTGTTTTTT. Amino acid sequence: CASSYLGVAGELFF.

With regard to this clonotype: A junction boundary mismatches the germline segment, possibly from a read error. The rearrangement joins TRBV29-1 to TRBJ2-7; TRBD2 agrees at 7 bases. The CDR3 spans 11 residues. Germline V gene sequence: CDR1 SQVTM, CDR2 ANQGSEA. The CDR3 DNA reads as TGCAGCGGGGGGGGGGTGTACGAGCGGTACTTC. It is translated as CSGGGVYERYF.

This clonotype came up a few times. The rearrangement uses TRBV3-1 and TRBJ2-1, with 10 nucleotides matching TRBD2. J gave up 15 bases and V 2 bases, and 10 bases lay outside the gene matches. The CDR3 consists of 14 residues. Germline V CDR1 and CDR2: LGHDT, YNNKEL (reference sequence). CDR3 in DNA: TGTGCCAGCAGCCAAAGGTTCCTAGCGGGAGTCGGGTTCTTC. This sequence encodes CASSQRFLAGVGFF.

In the case of this clonotype: Just one base apart from a much larger clone, this may be a read error. DNA of the CDR3: TGCAGTGCCGTCCCCAGCGGGAGAGCAGAGACCCAGTACTTC. Translated, it gives CSAVPSGRAETQYF. The chain recombines TRBV20-1 with TRBJ2-5; 8 nucleotides align to TRBD2. Trimming removed 6 bases from V and 4 bases from J; junction bases left unmatched: 10. This CDR3 comprises 14 residues. CDR1 DFQATT and CDR2 SNEGSKA come from the germline V gene (reference sequence).

The DNA of the CDR3 is TGTGCCAGCAGCCCCCCAAGGCGTAGGCAGGCCAAAAACATTCAGTACTTC. This translates into CASSPPRRRQAKNIQYF. This chain connects TRBV3-1 to TRBJ2-4; D unclear. From germline, CDR1 is LGHDT and CDR2 YNNKEL (reference sequence). V was clipped by 4 bases and J by 1 base, with 17 bases between them. The CDR3 is made up of 17 amino acids.

This clonotype appeared many times. The chain has TRBV28 and TRBJ2-7; weak D call: TRBD1 (6 bases). This CDR3 region has 13 residues. V dropped 6 bases and J dropped 0 bases, with 9 bases sitting between them. Germline-derived CDR1 and CDR2 are MDHEN and SYDVKM. The CDR3 sequence: CASSPGVSYEQYF. Here the CDR3 DNA reads TGTGCCAGCAGCCCAGGGGTCTCCTACGAGCAGTACTTC.

The sample holds many counts of this clonotype. The rearrangement joins TRBV11-2 to TRBJ2-3; no definite D call. The CDR3 consists of 14 residues. From germline, CDR1 is SGHAT and CDR2 FQNNGV. Trimming took off 4 bases at V and 0 bases at J, with 8 bases between the two ends. Here the CDR3 DNA reads TGTGCCAGCAGCTCAGACTCTAGCACAGATACGCAGTATTTT. Translated, it gives CASSSDSSTDTQYF.